This section outlines one T cell receptor beta chain sequence together with its context. Its antigen is currently not known. No clone much larger than this one lies a single base away; base qualities are absent. CDR1 and CDR2, looked up from the germline V gene, are SGHTA and FQGNSA. The CDR3 spans 16 residues, from the cysteine through the phenylalanine. Kept here is only the CDR3 DNA, which spans 48 bases and is read in frame from base 1. A distance of 13 bases separates the germline ends of V and J, which lose 1 base and 1 base respectively. This record belongs to a study of blood T cell repertoires in COVID-19 (dated by TCRdb to 2018 to 2020). General notes on the study: Samples covering the acute and convalescent phases of COVID-19 were provided by collaborators in the United States, Italy and Spain. The material from the prospective study consisted of cDNA or gDNA derived from T cells, B-cell-depleted T cells, or PBMCs. Deeply sampled blood TCRbeta repertoires from subjects exposed to, actively infected with, or recovered from COVID-19 were included in the dataset. A freely available public database, intended as a resource for researchers studying the immune response to SARS-CoV-2, is where the repertoires were released. The samples were drawn from the first 160 participants of the ongoing ImmuneRACE study and from 1,254 subjects provided by 6 global collaborators. Sample metadata almost always included a de-identified subject ID, COVID-19 status, age in years and sex. Where HLA class I and class II types were available, the types were taken from metadata supplied by the sample provider, not from assay-based typing.

Study-level results and caveats: How much clinical and demographic metadata was included differed by source and by participant, and the metadata was provided uncurated.

TCRbeta CDR3 regions were amplified from genomic DNA using the immunoSEQ Assay, a bias-controlled multiplex PCR. Regarding the original processing steps: Within the assay, amplification of reference gene primers was used to estimate how many nucleated cells each sample contained. To quantify the absolute abundance of each unique TCRbeta CDR3 rearrangement, sequence reads were collapsed and filtered. For each sample, productive Simpson clonality was calculated as the square root of Simpson's diversity index across productive rearrangements. TCRdb took this table from immuneACCESS and kept in-frame rearrangements with V and J called. Such tables lack part of the clones; where checked against another copy, unresolved V genes explain under half of the gap, and the rest is unexplained. The V and J calls and the clone size are those of that table, but D and trimming were determined from the DNA. A total of tens of thousands of clones appear in this sample, around nine tenths of them only once. The ten largest account for about 6.8% of the sample.

At one collaborating source in Seattle, patients were enrolled during active infection and were followed longitudinally through the course of disease. The collaborating institutions used their own protocols to collect whole blood in K2EDTA tubes. Collaborator samples were shipped for TCRbeta analysis as frozen whole blood, isolated PBMCs, or DNA extracted from either sample type. The source of this sequence is a woman in her sixties with COVID-19, enrolled during active disease. Material: peripheral blood. The chain couples TRBV7-2 to TRBJ1-1, and TRBD1 may be the D gene, going by 5 matching bases. CDR3 sequence: CASSLVGGRTNTEAFF. DNA sequence: TGTGCCAGCAGCTTAGTCGGGGGGAGGACGAACACTGAAGCTTTCTTT.